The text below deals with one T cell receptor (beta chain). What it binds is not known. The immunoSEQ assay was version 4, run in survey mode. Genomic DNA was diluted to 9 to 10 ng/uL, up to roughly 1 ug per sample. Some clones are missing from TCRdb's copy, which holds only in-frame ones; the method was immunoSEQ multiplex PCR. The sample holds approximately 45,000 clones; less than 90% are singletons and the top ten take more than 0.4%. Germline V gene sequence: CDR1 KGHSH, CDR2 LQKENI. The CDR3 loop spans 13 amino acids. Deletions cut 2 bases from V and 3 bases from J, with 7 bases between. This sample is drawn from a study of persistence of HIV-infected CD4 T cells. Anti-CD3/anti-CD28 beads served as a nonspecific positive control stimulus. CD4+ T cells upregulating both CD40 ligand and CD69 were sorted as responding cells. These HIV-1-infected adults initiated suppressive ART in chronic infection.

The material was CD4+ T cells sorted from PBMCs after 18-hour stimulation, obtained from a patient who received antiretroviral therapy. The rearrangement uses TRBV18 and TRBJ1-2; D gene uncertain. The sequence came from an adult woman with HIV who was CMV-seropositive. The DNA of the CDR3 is TGTGCCAGCTCACCAGAGGAGCACTATGGCTACACCTTC. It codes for CASSPEEHYGYTF.